What follows describes a single T cell receptor (beta chain). This clonotype was seen many times. It has no known antigen specificity. No base-level quality is on record; no much larger clone is a single base apart. The data belong to a study of T cell repertoires in cytomegalovirus infection (dated by TCRdb to about 2019). Turning to the overall study: Alongside well-studied HLA-B-restricted epitopes, the peptide stimulations were aimed at recently identified HLA-C-restricted CMV epitopes, whose presentation resists viral immunomodulation. Because public TCR beta signatures pointed to carriage of CMV infection together with the matching HLA type, the HLA type of each donor mattered for the analysis. The investigation overall reported the following: The ex vivo response was dominated by HLA-C-restricted CMV-specific TCR beta clonotypes, which also provided the single most frequent clonotype in two of eight donors. In both this cohort and an independent cohort of 352 donors, the cumulative frequency of public TCR beta family members distinguished carriers of CMV infection plus the relevant HLA type.

What this sample's treatment or condition label stands for: in vitro stimulation with specific CMV peptide epitopes to enrich CMV-specific T cells. The reads were generated on an Illumina HiSeq 1500. Clones were called with MiXCR by TCRdb after fastp trimmed the public reads at Q25, and only in-frame beta chains were retained. When rows share a CDR3 protein, they turn into one entry using the most common DNA and genes. The sample yields under 300,000 distinct CDR3 sequences; roughly 21% were counted once. Jointly, the top ten make up approximately 19% of the sample. The sequence came from a human donor in good health (CMV status not recorded). Some clones in this sample may be carry-over from other donors' samples. Sequencing was performed on cultured PBMCs, taken from culture after CMV antigen stimulation.

The sequence in DNA is TGCGCCAGCAGCTCTCATAGCGGGAGGGCCGACACCGGGGAGCTGTTTTTT. Its amino acids are CASSSHSGRADTGELFF. The chain uses TRBV4-3 and TRBJ2-2; 11 central bases correspond to TRBD2. V is trimmed back by 5 bases and J by 3 bases, and the junction contains 8 bases that no gene match accounts for. Taken from cysteine to phenylalanine, the CDR3 has 17 residues. Of all the DNA, just the CDR3 is kept, 51 bases in frame from base 1. Sequences LGHNA (CDR1) and YSLEER (CDR2) are obtained from the germline V gene.